The clone carrying this TCR beta chain has a handful of counts. No antigen is known for it. Included in the TCR beta cDNA libraries were unique molecular identifiers. About 460,000 cDNA molecules were obtained from roughly 0.93 to 9.6 million T cells. TCRdb itself ran the PCR reads through MiXCR, one entry per CDR3 protein. The data contain a few hundred thousand distinct CDR3 sequences, 30% to 40% of them singletons. The data are from a study of post-analysis software for immune sequencing data. Turning to the study itself: Relapsing-remitting, secondary progressive and progressive-relapsing courses of multiple sclerosis were included.

V lost 2 bases, J lost 0 bases, and 14 bases lay in between. The germline CDR1 and CDR2 sequences are MNHEY and SVGAGI. CDR3 size: 17 residues. General study results and limits: Strong same-batch co-clustering of samples appeared with F measure clustering. Controls significantly exceeded multiple sclerosis patients in normalized Chao1 diversity. Higher frequency in patients than in controls was seen for roughly five TRBV segments, with TRBV5-6, TRBV5-1 and TRBV20-1 among them.

Sequenced material: blood. This clonotype was sampled from a girl younger than 18 with multiple sclerosis. This chain joins TRBV6-5 and TRBJ2-4; TRBD1 is a possible D gene (6 bases). The CDR3 is CASSYGIQGRAKNIQYF. In DNA, the CDR3 is TGTGCCAGCAGTTACGGGATTCAGGGGCGAGCCAAAAACATTCAGTACTTC.